The 32 T cell receptor beta chains listed next were all sequenced from one sample in a study of CXCR3-negative and CXCR3-positive naive CD8 T cells. UMI-labeled TRB cDNA libraries were prepared by 5' RACE. TCRdb derives one entry per CDR3 protein from the 5' RACE reads, leaving out DNA. Its table records roughly 45,000 distinct CDR3 sequences. The sample taken for sequencing was naive CXCR3- CD8+ T cells from blood. As to subset: CD45RO-CCR7+CD27+CD95- naive CD8+ T cells lacking CXCR3 (TNR3-). Receptors were obtained from a human donor in good health. Some clones in this sample may be carry-over from other donors' samples.

The V and J genes are TRBV29-1 and TRBJ2-1. In germline, CDR1 is SQVTM, CDR2 ANQGSEA. This CDR3 comprises 11 residues. The CDR3 loop is CSVDRRNEQFF.

The gene calls are TRBV12-3 or TRBV12-4 and TRBJ1-5; the D call from TCRdb, TRBD1, cannot be confirmed without DNA. The length of the CDR3 is 14 residues. The CDR3 protein is CASTRDREDQPQHF.

V is TRBV29-1 and J is TRBJ2-7; the D call from TCRdb, TRBD1, cannot be confirmed without DNA. CDR1 is SQVTM, CDR2 ANQGSEA, per germline. This CDR3 region has 16 residues. The CDR3 is CSVRTERGDSSYEQYF.

The chain combines TRBV7-6 with TRBJ1-5. Per the germline V gene, CDR1 is SGHVS and CDR2 is FNYEAQ. This CDR3 region has 14 residues. The CDR3 loop is CASSFSGYNQPQHF.

The rearrangement uses TRBV2 and TRBJ2-2; the TRBD2 assignment by TCRdb is unverifiable without DNA. Germline V gene data show CDR1 as SNHLY and CDR2 as FYNNEI. CDR3 length: 13 residues. CDR3 residues: CASSGLLPGELFF.

The chain links TRBV5-4 to TRBJ2-3; no DNA is available, so the TRBD2 call from TCRdb remains unchecked. CDR3 length: 16 residues. Germline CDR1 and CDR2: SGHNT and YYREEE (reference sequence). The CDR3: CASSLAGTSEGDTQYF. Full variable domain (outside the CDR3, taken from reference TRBV5-4 and TRBJ2-3): ETGVTQSPTHLIKTRGQQVTLRCSSQSGHNTVSWYQQALGQGPQFIFQYYREEENGRGNFPPRFSGLQFPNYSSELNVNALELDDSALYLCASSLAGTSEGDTQYFGPGTRLTVL.

The rearrangement joins TRBV7-7 to TRBJ2-3; checking the TCRdb D call of TRBD1 is not possible without DNA. The CDR3 is 15 amino acids. Germline V gene data show CDR1 as SSHAT and CDR2 as FNYEAQ (reference sequence). This CDR3 reads CASSIGTASTDTQYF.

This chain links TRBV6-1 with TRBJ2-1. CDR3 length equals 12 residues. Germline V CDR1 and CDR2: MNHNS, SASEGT. The CDR3 reads CASSETGNEQFF.

The chain employs TRBV28 and TRBJ2-4. This CDR3 is built from 13 residues. In germline, CDR1 is MDHEN, CDR2 SYDVKM. This CDR3 is CASSSGEENIQYF.

The chain joins TRBV7-3 to TRBJ2-7. The CDR3 has 13 amino acids. Germline V gene sequence: CDR1 SGHTA, CDR2 FQGTGA. CDR3 loop: CASSLEVGDEQYF.

This sequence joins TRBV7-9 and TRBJ2-1; there is no DNA to check the TCRdb D call of TRBD1. The length of the CDR3 is 16 residues. Germline assignment: CDR1 SEHNR and CDR2 FQNEAQ (reference sequence). The CDR3 loop reads CASSLAFWTGDHEQFF.

The chain carries TRBV25-1 and TRBJ2-7; TCRdb proposes TRBD1, but this gene call is untestable without DNA. Germline V lookup: CDR1 MGHDK, CDR2 SYGVNS. The CDR3 has 16 amino acids. The CDR3 sequence: CASSETGQGLSYEQYF.

V usage is TRBV7-9 and J usage is TRBJ2-7; TCRdb outputs TRBD1, but without DNA this stays unchecked. Germline lookup yields CDR1 SEHNR and CDR2 FQNEAQ (reference sequence). This CDR3 has 15 residues. This chain's CDR3 is CASSLDGTVSYEQYF.

V gene TRBV6-6 combines with J gene TRBJ1-1. Germline V gene sequence: CDR1 MNHNY, CDR2 SVGAGI (reference sequence). The CDR3 consists of 12 residues. This CDR3 is CASSYSGPEAFF.

The V call is TRBV3-1, the J call TRBJ2-3; TCRdb's D call, TRBD2, is unchecked because there is no DNA. Germline CDR1 and CDR2: LGHDT and YNNKEL (reference sequence). CDR3 size: 15 residues. CDR3 loop: CASSPEGLAGDTQYF.

The rearrangement uses TRBV25-1 and TRBJ1-1; TCRdb selects TRBD1, and the lack of DNA leaves this call unchecked. Germline-derived CDR1 and CDR2 are MGHDK and SYGVNS. This CDR3 region has 13 residues. CDR3 protein: CASSSPLVPEAFF.

The chain employs TRBV28 and TRBJ2-5. The CDR3 spans 13 residues. The germline CDR1 and CDR2 sequences are MDHEN and SYDVKM. CDR3 in amino acids: CASSFAGKETQYF.

CDR3 sequence reads: CASSAGTSGRTYNEQFF. The rearrangement links TRBV25-1 to TRBJ2-1; TCRdb gives TRBD2 as the D gene, but with no DNA this cannot be confirmed. The germline CDR1 and CDR2 sequences are MGHDK and SYGVNS. This CDR3 is built from 17 residues.

The chain recombines TRBV28 with TRBJ1-5; the D call of TRBD1 rests on TCRdb alone, since no DNA is present to check it. CDR1 is MDHEN, CDR2 SYDVKM, per germline. This CDR3 contains 19 residues. The CDR3 loop is CASSLGQGKTVYSNQPQHF.

The chain joins TRBV5-6 to TRBJ2-7; there is no DNA to check the TCRdb D call of TRBD1. The CDR3 contains 13 residues. Germline V gene data show CDR1 as SGHDT and CDR2 as YYEEEE. The CDR3 here is CASSFGTTYEQYF.

This sequence joins TRBV9 and TRBJ2-7; with no DNA, the TCRdb D assignment of TRBD2 cannot be verified. This CDR3 contains 16 residues. Germline lookup yields CDR1 SGDLS and CDR2 YYNGEE. CDR3 protein: CASSVAGERDGYEQYF.

The chain combines TRBV7-9 with TRBJ2-2; TCRdb reports TRBD2, a call that lacks DNA to check it against. Germline values: CDR1 SEHNR, CDR2 FQNEAQ (reference sequence). The CDR3 length is 17 residues. The CDR3 is CASSGVGAALNTGELFF.

The chain recombines TRBV7-3 with TRBJ2-3; as DNA is missing, the TRBD2 call by TCRdb cannot be tested. CDR1 and CDR2 (germline): SGHTA, FQGTGA. The CDR3 runs 15 residues. The CDR3: CASSLKWTSTDTQYF.

V gene TRBV3-1 combines with J gene TRBJ1-2. CDR3 length: 17 residues. Germline-derived CDR1 and CDR2 are LGHDT and YNNKEL (reference sequence). CDR3 region: CASSQDTAVGKRDGYTF.

The rearrangement joins TRBV28 to TRBJ2-5; TCRdb reports TRBD2, a call that lacks DNA to check it against. The germline gives CDR1 MDHEN, CDR2 SYDVKM. The CDR3 loop spans 16 amino acids. The CDR3 sequence is CASSFPLTSAQETQYF.

The chain joins TRBV5-1 to TRBJ2-1; TCRdb's D call, TRBD2, is unchecked because there is no DNA. Germline V gene lookup returns CDR1 SGHRS and CDR2 YFSETQ. CDR3 length: 12 amino acids. The CDR3 spells CASRSGGNEQFF. The full variable domain, rest sourced from reference TRBV5-1 and TRBJ2-1, is KAGVTQTPRYLIKTRGQQVTLSCSPISGHRSVSWYQQTPGQGLQFLFEYFSETQRNKGNFPGRFSGRQFSNSRSEMNVSTLELGDSALYLCASRSGGNEQFFGPGTRLTVL.

The V and J genes are TRBV4-3 and TRBJ2-7. This CDR3 has 13 amino acids. Germline CDR1 reads LGHNA; CDR2 reads YSLEER. The CDR3 is CASSQTSIYEQYF.

V gene TRBV5-1 combines with J gene TRBJ2-1; TCRdb calls TRBD1, which cannot be checked without DNA. From germline, CDR1 is SGHRS and CDR2 YFSETQ. This CDR3 has 12 residues. CDR3 in amino acids: CASSSPGDEQFF.

The chain combines TRBV4-1 with TRBJ2-7. CDR3 length: 15 amino acids. CDR1 and CDR2 from the germline V gene are MGHRA and YSYEKL. Here the CDR3 reads CASSPFKTPSYEQYF.

The chain links TRBV6-4 to TRBJ2-7. CDR3 length equals 14 residues. Germline lookup yields CDR1 MRHNA and CDR2 SNTAGT. CDR3 sequence reads: CASSQGLSSYEQYF.

J is TRBJ2-7 and V is TRBV2. The germline gives CDR1 SNHLY, CDR2 FYNNEI. This CDR3 is built from 17 residues. CDR3 region: CANSDKHESRSAYEQYF.

The J gene is TRBJ1-2, the V gene TRBV9. Germline CDR1 and CDR2: SGDLS and YYNGEE. This CDR3 comprises 15 residues. The CDR3 here is CASSVSAETNYGYTF.